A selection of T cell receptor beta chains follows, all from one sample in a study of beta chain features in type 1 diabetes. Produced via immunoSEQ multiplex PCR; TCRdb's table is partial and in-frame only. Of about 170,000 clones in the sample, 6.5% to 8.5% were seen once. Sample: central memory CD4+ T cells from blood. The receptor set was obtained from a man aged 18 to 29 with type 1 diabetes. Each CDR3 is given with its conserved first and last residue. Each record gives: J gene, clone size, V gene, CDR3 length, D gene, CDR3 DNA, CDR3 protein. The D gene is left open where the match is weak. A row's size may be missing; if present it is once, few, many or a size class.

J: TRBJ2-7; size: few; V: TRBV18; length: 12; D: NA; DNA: TGTGCCAGCTCACCTGTTACCTACGAGCAGTACTTC; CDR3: CASSPVTYEQYF
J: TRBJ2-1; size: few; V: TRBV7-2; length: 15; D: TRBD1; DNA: TGTGCCAGCAGCTCAGACAGGGGACCCTACAATGAGCAGTTCTTC; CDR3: CASSSDRGPYNEQFF
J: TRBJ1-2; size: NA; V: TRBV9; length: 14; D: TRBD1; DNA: TGTGCCAGCAGCGTAGGTCAGGGGGCGTATGGCTACACCTTC; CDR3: CASSVGQGAYGYTF
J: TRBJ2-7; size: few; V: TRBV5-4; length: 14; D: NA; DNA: TGTGCCAGCAGCTACACCGGGGGTATCGACGAGCAGTACTTC; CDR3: CASSYTGGIDEQYF
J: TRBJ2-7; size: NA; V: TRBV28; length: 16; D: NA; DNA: TGTGCCAGCAGTTTAAGTGCCGCAGGGGCAACCTACGAGCAGTACTTC; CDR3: CASSLSAAGATYEQYF
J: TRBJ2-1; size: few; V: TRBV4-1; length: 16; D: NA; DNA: TGCGCCAGCAGCCAAGATCGTTCGAGAGGTAACAATGAGCAGTTCTTC; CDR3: CASSQDRSRGNNEQFF
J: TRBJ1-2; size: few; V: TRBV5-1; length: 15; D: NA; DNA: TGCGCCAGCAGCTTGCAGGGCGGCGGCGACTATGGCTACACCTTC; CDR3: CASSLQGGGDYGYTF
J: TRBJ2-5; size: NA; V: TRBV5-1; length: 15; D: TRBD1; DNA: TGCGCCAGCAGTCAGACCGGGACAGGAGGAGAGACCCAGTACTTC; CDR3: CASSQTGTGGETQYF
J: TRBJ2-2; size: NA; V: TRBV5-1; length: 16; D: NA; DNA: TGCGCCAGCAGCTCATCCGGGACTGTAAACACCGGGGAGCTGTTTTTT; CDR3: CASSSSGTVNTGELFF
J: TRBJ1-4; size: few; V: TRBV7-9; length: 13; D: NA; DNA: TGTGCCAGCAGTCAGGGTACAAATGAAAAACTGTTTTTT; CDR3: CASSQGTNEKLFF
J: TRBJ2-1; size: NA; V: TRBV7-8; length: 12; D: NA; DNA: TGTGCCAGCAGCCGCCGCCTTGGCGAGCAGTTCTTC; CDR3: CASSRRLGEQFF
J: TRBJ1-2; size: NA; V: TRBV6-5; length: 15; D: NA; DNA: TGTGCCAGCAGCGAGCCGTTCGGAGGGAACTATGGCTACACCTTC; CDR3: CASSEPFGGNYGYTF
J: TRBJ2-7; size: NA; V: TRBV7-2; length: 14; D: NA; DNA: TGTGCCAGCAGCTTAAGTGCGGGGAGCTACGAGCAGTACTTC; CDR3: CASSLSAGSYEQYF
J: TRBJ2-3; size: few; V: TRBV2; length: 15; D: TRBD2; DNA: TGTGCCACCCAGGGGCCTAGCGGGGGAGCAGATACGCAGTATTTT; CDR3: CATQGPSGGADTQYF
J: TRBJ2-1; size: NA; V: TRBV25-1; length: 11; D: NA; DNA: TGTGCCAGCAGCTTTTACAATGAGCAGTTCTTC; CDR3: CASSFYNEQFF
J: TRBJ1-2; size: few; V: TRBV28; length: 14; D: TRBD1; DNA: TGTGCCAGCAGGAACCGGGACAGAGCCTATGGCTACACCTTC; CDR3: CASRNRDRAYGYTF
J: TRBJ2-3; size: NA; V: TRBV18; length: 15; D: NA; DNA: TGTGCCAGCTCACCACCGAACAGTCGCACAGATACGCAGTATTTT; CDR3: CASSPPNSRTDTQYF
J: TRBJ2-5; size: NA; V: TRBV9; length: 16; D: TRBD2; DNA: TGTGCCAGCAGCGTAGGATCTCTAGCGGGAGTTGAGACCCAGTACTTC; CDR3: CASSVGSLAGVETQYF
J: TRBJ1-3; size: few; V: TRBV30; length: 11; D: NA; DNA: TGTGCCTGGGGAGGGGGAAACACCATATATTTT; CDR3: CAWGGGNTIYF
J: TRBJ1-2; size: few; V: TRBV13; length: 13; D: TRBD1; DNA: TGTGCCAGCAGCCGGACAGGAAACTATGGCTACACCTTC; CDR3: CASSRTGNYGYTF
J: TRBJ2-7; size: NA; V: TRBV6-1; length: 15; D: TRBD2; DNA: TGTGCCAGCAGGAGGACTAGCGGAGAGTCCTACGAGCAGTACTTC; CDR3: CASRRTSGESYEQYF
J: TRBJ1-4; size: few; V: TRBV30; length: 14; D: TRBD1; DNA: TGTGCCTGGAGAGACAGGGCAACTAATGAAAAACTGTTTTTT; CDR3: CAWRDRATNEKLFF
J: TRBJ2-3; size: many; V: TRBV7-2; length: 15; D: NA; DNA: TGTGCCAGCAGTTTTACTAGAATAGGGACAGATACGCAGTATTTT; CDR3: CASSFTRIGTDTQYF